Each of the 15 T cell receptor beta chains below was sequenced from the same sample in a study of T cell responses to AZD1222 COVID-19 vaccine. Produced via immunoSEQ multiplex PCR; TCRdb's table is partial and in-frame only. The top ten clones hold roughly 1.7% of a sample with 150,000 to 200,000 clones, around 90% of them seen once. The source material was peripheral blood, sampled on day 0 of AZD1222 vaccination. These receptors all stem from an adult in good health.

The chain is built from TRBV2 and TRBJ2-3; the D is unclear. This CDR3 spans 15 amino acids. CDR1 is SNHLY and CDR2 is FYNNEI in the germline V gene. Trimming took 7 bases from V and 3 from J, leaving 17 bases between them. In DNA form, the CDR3 reads TGTGCCAGCACCTCGCAGGCGGTACAAACAGATACGCAGTATTTT. It encodes CASTSQAVQTDTQYF.

V gene TRBV3-1 (or the pseudogene TRBV3-2) combines with J gene TRBJ1-5, with D uncertain. V was cut by 1 base and J by 4 bases, with 11 bases left in between. The CDR3 extends over 15 amino acids. Per the germline V gene, CDR1 is LGHDT and CDR2 is YNNKEL (reference sequence). In nucleotides, the CDR3 is TGTGCCAGCAGCCAAGGAGGGAGGGAAAATCAGCCCCAGCATTTT. It specifies CASSQGGRENQPQHF.

The chain uses TRBV28 and TRBJ1-1, with D hard to call. The CDR3 totals 13 residues. V lost 7 bases and J 8 bases, leaving 17 bases between the germline ends. The germline gives CDR1 MDHEN, CDR2 SYDVKM. The DNA of the CDR3 is TGTGCCAGCACCTTAAGTACATCTCGGGAAGCTTTCTTT. This encodes CASTLSTSREAFF. Full variable domain (remainder filled in from reference TRBV28 and TRBJ1-1): DVKVTQSSRYLVKRTGEKVFLECVQDMDHENMFWYRQDPGLGLRLIYFSYDVKMKEKGDIPEGYSVSREKKERFSLILESASTNQTSMYLCASTLSTSREAFFGQGTRLTVV.

Remarks on this clone: Other DNA sequences within the sample encode an identical CDR3. V usage is TRBV6-2 or TRBV6-3 and J usage is TRBJ1-1; D is uncertain. The CDR3 is 15 amino acids. Trimming took 0 bases from V and 0 from J, leaving 8 bases between them. Germline V lookup: CDR1 MNHEY, CDR2 SVGEGT. The CDR3, as DNA: TGTGCCAGCAGTTACTCTGGCAGTTTGAACACTGAAGCTTTCTTT. Translation: CASSYSGSLNTEAFF.

The genes are TRBV4-2 and TRBJ1-5; TRBD1 is a possible D gene (5 bases). The CDR3 is made up of 16 amino acids. Trimming took 3 bases from V and 3 from J, leaving 15 bases between them. Germline loops: CDR1 LGHNA, CDR2 YNFKEQ. CDR3 nucleotides: TGTGCCAGCAGCCATCTGGTGGGGGAGGTCAATCAGCCCCAGCATTTT. Translated, it gives CASSHLVGEVNQPQHF.

The J gene is TRBJ1-4, the V gene TRBV15; D remains ambiguous. The germline gives CDR1 LNHNV, CDR2 YYDKDF (reference sequence). The length of the CDR3 is 11 residues. The CDR3 nucleotides read TGTGCAACCGGCAGAGATGAAAAACTGTTTTTT. This translates into CATGRDEKLFF.

The V and J genes are TRBV24-1 and TRBJ2-1; TRBD1 matches at 11 bases. CDR1 is KGHDR, CDR2 SFDVKD, per germline. This CDR3 is built from 15 residues. Unmatched junction bases numbered 2, after V lost 2 bases and J lost 6 bases. CDR3 DNA: TGTGCCACCAGTGATTGGACAGGGGGCATCAATGAGCAGTTCTTC. It yields the protein CATSDWTGGINEQFF.

V gene TRBV7-9 combines with J gene TRBJ1-1; TRBD1 might be the D (6 bases). The CDR3 has 15 amino acids. V lost 5 bases, J lost 4 bases, and 17 bases lay in between. Germline loops: CDR1 SEHNR, CDR2 FQNEAQ (reference sequence). The CDR3 DNA follows: TGTGCCAGCAGCCCTACAGGGTCGGTTGGCACTGAAGCTTTCTTT. Its translation is CASSPTGSVGTEAFF.

The gene calls are TRBV28 and TRBJ1-4; no clear D gene. This CDR3 comprises 13 residues. V was clipped by 5 bases and J by 8 bases, with 12 bases between them. Germline CDR1 MDHEN, CDR2 SYDVKM. CDR3: CASSLNPGEKLFF. DNA for the CDR3: TGTGCCAGCAGTCTCAATCCGGGGGAAAAACTGTTTTTT. The variable domain in full, completed from reference TRBV28 and TRBJ1-4, reads DVKVTQSSRYLVKRTGEKVFLECVQDMDHENMFWYRQDPGLGLRLIYFSYDVKMKEKGDIPEGYSVSREKKERFSLILESASTNQTSMYLCASSLNPGEKLFFGSGTQLSVL.

The genes are TRBV3-1 (or the pseudogene TRBV3-2) and TRBJ2-1; D might be TRBD1 (5 bases). The V end lost 1 base, the J end lost 4 bases, and 8 bases lay between the germline ends. This CDR3 has 14 residues. CDR1 is LGHDT, CDR2 YNNKEL, per germline (reference sequence). CDR3 coding DNA: TGTGCCAGCAGCCAAGGGACAAATTACAATGAGCAGTTCTTC. This codes for CASSQGTNYNEQFF.

The gene calls are TRBV5-1 and TRBJ2-7; D might be TRBD1 (7 bases). Per germline, CDR1 SGHRS and CDR2 YFSETQ. V lost 2 bases and J 6 bases, leaving 18 bases between the germline ends. This CDR3 spans 15 amino acids. CDR3 sequence: CASSLGGTAGAEQYV. The CDR3 DNA is TGCGCCAGCAGCTTAGGCGGGACAGCAGGAGCCGAGCAGTACGTC.

This clone occurred once. The chain links TRBV5-1 to TRBJ1-6; 9 bases fit TRBD1. Trimming cost V 2 bases and J 7 bases; bases outside gene matches: 1. The CDR3 covers 14 residues. Germline loops: CDR1 SGHRS, CDR2 YFSETQ. The CDR3 DNA is TGCGCCAGCAGCTTTGGACAGGGGAATTCACCCCTCCACTTT. Amino acids: CASSFGQGNSPLHF.

This chain joins TRBV18 and TRBJ2-7; D ambiguous. Germline CDR1 is KGHSH and CDR2 is LQKENI. This CDR3 region has 15 residues. V gave up 3 bases and J gave up 2 bases, with 14 bases separating them. CDR3 protein: CASSPGLTLTYEQYF. For the CDR3, the DNA is TGTGCCAGCTCACCTGGTCTGACTCTAACCTACGAGCAGTACTTC. The variable domain in full, with the rest retrieved from reference TRBV18 and TRBJ2-7, is NAGVMQNPRHLVRRRGQEARLRCSPMKGHSHVYWYRQLPEEGLKFMVYLQKENIIDESGMPKERFSAEFPKEGPSILRIQQVVRGDSAAYFCASSPGLTLTYEQYFGPGTRLTVT.

The genes are TRBV7-2 and TRBJ1-2; D is uncertain. The CDR3 runs 13 residues. In germline, CDR1 is SGHTA, CDR2 FQGNSA. Trimming stripped 5 bases from V and 7 bases from J, with 14 bases between. The CDR3 sequence is CASSTGPGGGYTF. The CDR3 DNA is TGTGCCAGCAGCACCGGACCCGGAGGTGGCTACACCTTC.

The V call is TRBV6-2 or TRBV6-3, the J call TRBJ1-3; the match to TRBD1 covers 7 bases. The CDR3 is made up of 14 amino acids. The germline V gene has CDR1 MNHEY and CDR2 SVGEGT. Unmatched junction bases numbered 9, after V lost 5 bases and J lost 8 bases. CDR3 nucleotide sequence: TGTGCCAGCAGTCATCGACAGGGTCGGCACACCATATATTTT. Its translation is CASSHRQGRHTIYF.